This T cell receptor (beta chain) was found in a study of T cells in Graves' hyperthyroidism and ophthalmopathy. Graves' hyperthyroidism was deemed stable absent ophthalmopathy progression within 18 months. Hyperthyroidism was newly diagnosed in patients aged 18 to 65 (duration under 2 months). Not enrolled were patients with uncontrolled infection, other autoimmune disease, pregnancy or lactation. On this clonotype itself: Its specificity is unknown.

There are 17 residues in the CDR3. Trimming took 4 bases from V and 4 from J; bases not matched to a gene: 12. CDR1 and CDR2 (germline): MDHEN, SYDVKM. Study-wide findings and caveats: The model forecast ophthalmopathy, anticipating it by a median roughly 6.5 months before onset.

Researchers took RNA transcripts and amplified the TCR beta CDR3 regions from them. An initial round of RT-PCR targeting the TCR CDR3 relied on the HTBI primer set. TCRdb reprocessed the multiplex PCR reads with MiXCR, giving one entry per CDR3 protein. Of some 460,000 distinct CDR3 sequences in the sample, 15% to 19% were seen once. The source material was blood. V is TRBV28 and J is TRBJ1-4, with TRBD1 identical over 7 bases. The TCR was taken from a woman aged 18 to 35 with Graves' hyperthyroidism. CDR3 bases: TGTGCCAGCAGTTCCACGGAGAAGGGGGCCGATAATGAAAAACTGTTTTTT. Translating gives CASSSTEKGADNEKLFF.